This T cell receptor (beta chain) was profiled in a study of vaccination effects on CD4 cells after COVID-19. Note on this clone: The antigen is undetermined.

The study, taken as a whole, reports: Clones of infection and vaccine origin contracted markedly late after vaccination.

The repertoire was sequenced with immunoSEQ multiplex PCR; TCRdb's copy has only in-frame clones and lacks some. The table includes some 69,000 clones, roughly four fifths detected once. Sequencing was preceded by expansion of antigen-specific CD4+ T cells with viral peptide pools in the ViraFEST assay. A roughly ten-day culture period preceded the isolation of CD4+ T cells. Absence of prior SARS-CoV-2 infection characterized the vaccine recipients, who showed negative nucleocapsid antibodies. Here the sequenced sample was CD4+ T cells from PBMCs cultured with HCoV-NL63 spike peptides, taken before COVID-19 vaccination. This receptor was identified in a human donor who received a COVID-19 vaccine.

DNA of the CDR3: TGTGCCAGCAGCCCTACTGACCGGCTCGAAAAACTGTTTTTT. This translates into CASSPTDRLEKLFF. The J gene is TRBJ1-4, the V gene TRBV7-9; no firm D call. The CDR3 has 14 amino acids. Germline loops: CDR1 SEHNR, CDR2 FQNEAQ (reference sequence). V shed 5 bases and J shed 8 bases, with 15 bases lying between them.